This TCR beta chain was sequenced for a study of tumor-infiltrating lymphocytes in primary liver carcinoma. From approximately 500 ng total RNA, TCR beta cDNA was generated with a primer in the constant region. Three rounds of nested multiplex PCR with slightly modified ARM-PCR produced TCR beta libraries. TRBV1-TRBV30 forward primers and a C-beta reverse primer were used in the first two PCR rounds, which each ran for approximately 10 cycles. Each CDR3 protein is one row after TCRdb ran MiXCR on the multiplex PCR reads. The sample records 90,000 to 150,000 distinct CDR3 sequences, approximately 68% being singletons. This clonotype came up many times. Joint extraction of RNA and DNA used roughly 17-32 mg of bulk tissue that was unsorted. CDR3 length equals 17 residues. Germline CDR1 SGHRS, CDR2 YFSETQ. With 1 base removed from V and 4 bases from J, the gap between germline ends came to 15 bases.

The sequencing sample was made of tumor-adjacent normal liver tissue. The rearrangement links TRBV5-1 to TRBJ2-6; D may be TRBD2 (5 bases). The TCR sequence derives from a woman aged 55-75 years with primary liver carcinoma and hepatitis B virus infection. This CDR3 reads CASSLLGGGGGANVLTF. In DNA, the CDR3 is TGCGCCAGCAGCTTGTTAGGTGGAGGTGGCGGGGCCAACGTCCTGACTTTC. Full variable domain (missing parts from reference TRBV5-1 and TRBJ2-6): KAGVTQTPRYLIKTRGQQVTLSCSPISGHRSVSWYQQTPGQGLQFLFEYFSETQRNKGNFPGRFSGRQFSNSRSEMNVSTLELGDSALYLCASSLLGGGGGANVLTFGAGSRLTVL.